A single sample is the source of the 12 T cell receptor beta chains below, sequenced in a study of siplizumab effects on memory and regulatory T cells. Data came from immunoSEQ multiplex PCR; TCRdb stores just in-frame clones and leaves some out. The sample records more than 95,000 clones, roughly 91% being singletons. The sample consisted of CD4+ T cells sorted from blood. Source of these receptors: a human donor in good health.

V and J are TRBV30 and TRBJ1-1; possibly TRBD1 for D (5 bases). Germline-derived CDR1 and CDR2 are GTSNPN and SVGIG (reference sequence). The CDR3 sequence is 15 residues long. V dropped 5 bases and J dropped 5 bases, with 21 bases sitting between them. The CDR3 loop reads CAWGTPPRTRTEAFF. The DNA of the CDR3 is TGTGCCTGGGGTACACCTCCTCGGACAAGGACTGAAGCTTTCTTT.

The chain couples TRBV6-1 to TRBJ2-5; TRBD2 aligns across 10 bases. Unmatched junction bases numbered 5, after V lost 5 bases and J lost 5 bases. Germline V gene sequence: CDR1 MNHNS, CDR2 SASEGT. The CDR3 is made up of 14 amino acids. The CDR3 DNA follows: TGTGCCAGCAGTATAGCGGGGGGCGGGGAGACCCAGTACTTC. Protein sequence: CASSIAGGGETQYF.

The gene calls are TRBV6-1 and TRBJ1-4; a weak D match, TRBD1 (5 bases). Germline CDR1 MNHNS, CDR2 SASEGT. The CDR3 runs to 14 residues. V was clipped by 2 bases and J by 4 bases, with 8 bases between them. Here the CDR3 DNA reads TGTGCCAGCAGTGAAACAGGCCTTAATGAAAAACTGTTTTTT. Protein product: CASSETGLNEKLFF.

As for this clone: This sample also contains other DNA sequences that code for the same CDR3. V gene TRBV5-1 combines with J gene TRBJ2-7, with D perhaps matching TRBD1 (5 bases). In germline, CDR1 is SGHRS, CDR2 YFSETQ. The V end was cut by 0 bases, the J end by 1 base, with 8 bases between. This CDR3 is built from 14 residues. The CDR3 coding sequence is TGCGCCAGCAGCTTGGGGGCAGGGTCCTACGAGCAGTACTTC. Its translation is CASSLGAGSYEQYF.

The chain carries TRBV7-9 and TRBJ2-5; TRBD2 agrees at 9 bases. The CDR3 covers 16 residues. Trimming at V came to 6 bases and at J to 4 bases, leaving 12 bases not matched to a gene. The germline V gene has CDR1 SEHNR and CDR2 FQNEAQ (reference sequence). DNA for the CDR3: TGTGCCAGCAGACCCCTCGGCGGGGGGGCCGGAGAGACCCAGTACTTC. Its translation is CASRPLGGGAGETQYF.

The genes are TRBV5-6 and TRBJ2-4; tentatively, D is TRBD2 (6 bases). With 4 bases removed from V and 2 bases from J, the gap between germline ends came to 16 bases. CDR1 and CDR2 from the germline V gene are SGHDT and YYEEEE. This CDR3 spans 16 amino acids. This CDR3 reads CASSTPTRGTKNIQYF. The CDR3 DNA reads TGTGCCAGCAGCACCCCAACTCGCGGGACCAAAAACATTCAGTACTTC.

The V call is TRBV9, the J call TRBJ2-1; a weak D match, TRBD2 (5 bases). From germline, CDR1 is SGDLS and CDR2 YYNGEE. The CDR3 is made up of 15 amino acids. V was cut by 0 bases and J by 3 bases, with 10 bases left in between. The chain's CDR3 is CASSVEGVSYNEQFF. The DNA for the CDR3 is TGTGCCAGCAGCGTAGAGGGAGTTAGCTACAATGAGCAGTTCTTC.

This chain connects TRBV7-9 to TRBJ2-3; TRBD2 agrees at 9 bases. The CDR3 has 16 residues. Germline loops: CDR1 SEHNR, CDR2 FQNEAQ (reference sequence). V trimming: 3 bases; J trimming: 3 bases; junction bases outside the gene matches: 7. Here the CDR3 DNA reads TGTGCCAGCAGCTTTCGGTTAGCGGGGGTGACAGATACGCAGTATTTT. It specifies CASSFRLAGVTDTQYF. Using reference TRBV7-9 and TRBJ2-3 for the parts outside the CDR3, the full variable domain is DTGVSQNPRHKITKRGQNVTFRCDPISEHNRLYWYRQTLGQGPEFLTYFQNEAQLEKSRLLSDRFSAERPKGSFSTLEIQRTEQGDSAMYLCASSFRLAGVTDTQYFGPGTRLTVL.

This clone was seen only once. The chain combines TRBV5-1 with TRBJ2-5; D possibly corresponds to TRBD2 (5 bases). CDR3 length equals 13 residues. Germline V lookup: CDR1 SGHRS, CDR2 YFSETQ. V gave up 0 bases and J gave up 5 bases, with 8 bases separating them. The CDR3 DNA follows: TGCGCCAGCAGCTTGGCGTCGGGGGAGACCCAGTACTTC. It yields the protein CASSLASGETQYF.

The CDR3 nucleotides are TGCGCCAGCAGTCGGAGCGGGAGGGCAAGTGATACGCAGTATTTT. Encoded protein: CASSRSGRASDTQYF. The chain combines TRBV5-1 with TRBJ2-3, with 10 bases identical to TRBD2. Germline CDR1 reads SGHRS; CDR2 reads YFSETQ. The CDR3 consists of 15 residues. With V trimmed by 5 bases and J by 6 bases, 9 bases remained unmatched. Full variable domain (outside the CDR3, taken from reference TRBV5-1 and TRBJ2-3): KAGVTQTPRYLIKTRGQQVTLSCSPISGHRSVSWYQQTPGQGLQFLFEYFSETQRNKGNFPGRFSGRQFSNSRSEMNVSTLELGDSALYLCASSRSGRASDTQYFGPGTRLTVL.

In this sample, this clone turned up a few times. The chain joins TRBV9 to TRBJ1-3; weak D call: TRBD1 (6 bases). V was pared by 0 bases and J by 3 bases, with 10 bases between. There are 15 residues in the CDR3. Germline CDR1 is SGDLS and CDR2 is YYNGEE. The CDR3 nucleotides read TGTGCCAGCAGCGTAGCGGCAGGGGTTGGAAACACCATATATTTT. Its translation: CASSVAAGVGNTIYF.

The rearrangement joins TRBV4-2 to TRBJ2-3; TRBD1 agrees at 9 bases. This CDR3 is 17 amino acids long. CDR1 LGHNA and CDR2 YNFKEQ come from the germline V gene. After removal of 0 bases from V and 2 bases from J, the junction contained 6 bases not matched to a gene. CDR3 sequence reads: CASSQDRTGAPTDTQYF. The CDR3 coding sequence is TGTGCCAGCAGCCAAGATAGGACAGGGGCCCCCACAGATACGCAGTATTTT.